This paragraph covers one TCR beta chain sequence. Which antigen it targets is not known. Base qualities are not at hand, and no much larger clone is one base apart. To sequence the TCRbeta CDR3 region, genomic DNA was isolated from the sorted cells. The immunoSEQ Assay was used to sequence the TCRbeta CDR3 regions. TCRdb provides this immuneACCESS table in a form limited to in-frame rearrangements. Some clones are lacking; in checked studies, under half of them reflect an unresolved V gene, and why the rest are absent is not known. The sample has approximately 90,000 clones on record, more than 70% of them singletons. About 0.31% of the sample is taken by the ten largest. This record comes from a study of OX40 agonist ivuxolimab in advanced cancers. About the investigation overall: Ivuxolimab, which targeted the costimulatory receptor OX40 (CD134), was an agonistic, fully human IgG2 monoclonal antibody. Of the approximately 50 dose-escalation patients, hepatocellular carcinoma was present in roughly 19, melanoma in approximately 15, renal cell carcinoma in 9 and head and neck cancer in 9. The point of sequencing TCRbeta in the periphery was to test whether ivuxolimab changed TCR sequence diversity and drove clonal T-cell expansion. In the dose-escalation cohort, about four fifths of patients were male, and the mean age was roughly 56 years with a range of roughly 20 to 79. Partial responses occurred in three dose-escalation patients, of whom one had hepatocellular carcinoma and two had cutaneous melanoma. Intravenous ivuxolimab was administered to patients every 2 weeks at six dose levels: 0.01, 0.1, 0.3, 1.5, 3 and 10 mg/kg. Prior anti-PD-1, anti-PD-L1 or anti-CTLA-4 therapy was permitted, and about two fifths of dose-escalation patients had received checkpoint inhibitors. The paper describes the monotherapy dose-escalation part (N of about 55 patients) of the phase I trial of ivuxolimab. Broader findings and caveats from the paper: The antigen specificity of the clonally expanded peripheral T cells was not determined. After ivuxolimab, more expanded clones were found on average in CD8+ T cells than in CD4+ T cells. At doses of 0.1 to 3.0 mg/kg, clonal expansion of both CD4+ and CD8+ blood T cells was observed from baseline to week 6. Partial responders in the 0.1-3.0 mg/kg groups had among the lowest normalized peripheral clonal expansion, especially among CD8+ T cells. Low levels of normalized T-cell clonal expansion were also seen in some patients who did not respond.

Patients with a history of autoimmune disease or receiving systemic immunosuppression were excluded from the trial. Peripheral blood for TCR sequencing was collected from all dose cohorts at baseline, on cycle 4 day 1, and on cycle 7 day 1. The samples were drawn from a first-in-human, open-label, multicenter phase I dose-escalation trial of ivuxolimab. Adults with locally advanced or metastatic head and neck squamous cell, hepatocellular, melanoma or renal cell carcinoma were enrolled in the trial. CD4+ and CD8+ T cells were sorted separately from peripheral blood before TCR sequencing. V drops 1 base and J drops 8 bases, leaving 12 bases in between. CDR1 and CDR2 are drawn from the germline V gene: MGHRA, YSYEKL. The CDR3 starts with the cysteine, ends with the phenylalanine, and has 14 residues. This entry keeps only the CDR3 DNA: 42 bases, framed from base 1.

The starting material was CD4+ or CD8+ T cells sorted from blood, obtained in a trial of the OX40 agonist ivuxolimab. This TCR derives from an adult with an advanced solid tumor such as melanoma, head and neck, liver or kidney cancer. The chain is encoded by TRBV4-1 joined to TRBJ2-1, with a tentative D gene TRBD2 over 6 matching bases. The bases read TGCGCCAGCAGCCAAGTAGGCAGGAGGGATGAGCAGTTCTTC. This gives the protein CASSQVGRRDEQFF.